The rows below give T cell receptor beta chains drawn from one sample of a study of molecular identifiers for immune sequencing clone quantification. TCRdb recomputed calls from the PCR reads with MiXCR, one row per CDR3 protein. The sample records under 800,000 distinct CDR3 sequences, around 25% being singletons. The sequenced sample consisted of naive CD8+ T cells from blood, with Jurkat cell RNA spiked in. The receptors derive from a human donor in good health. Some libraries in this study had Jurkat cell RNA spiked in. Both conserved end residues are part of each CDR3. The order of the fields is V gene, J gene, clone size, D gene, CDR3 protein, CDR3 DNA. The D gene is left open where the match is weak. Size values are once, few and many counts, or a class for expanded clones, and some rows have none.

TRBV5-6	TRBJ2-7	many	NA	CASSAGPGQSYEQYF	TGTGCCAGCAGCGCGGGGCCGGGACAGTCCTACGAGCAGTACTTC
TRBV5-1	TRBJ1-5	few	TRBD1	CASSVRDRGTNQPQRF	TGCGCCAGCAGCGTGCGGGACAGGGGTACCAATCAGCCCCAGCGTTTT
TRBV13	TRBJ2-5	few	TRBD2	CASSPPSGDQETQYF	TGTGCCAGCAGCCCCCCTAGCGGGGACCAAGAGACCCAGTACTTC
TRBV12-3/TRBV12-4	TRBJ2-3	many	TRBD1	CASSLWDRGTDTQYF	TGTGCCAGCAGTTTATGGGACAGGGGTACAGATACGCAGTATTTT
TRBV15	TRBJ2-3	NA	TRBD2	CATSRDLLAGLTDTQYF	TGTGCCACCAGCAGAGACCTACTAGCGGGGCTTACAGATACGCAGTATTTT
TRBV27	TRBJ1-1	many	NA	CASGRGNTEAFF	TGTGCCAGCGGAAGGGGCAACACTGAAGCTTTCTTT
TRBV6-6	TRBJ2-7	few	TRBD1	CASRSRDRVPYEQYF	TGTGCCAGCAGGTCCCGGGACAGGGTCCCCTACGAGCAGTACTTC
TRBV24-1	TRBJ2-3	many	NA	CATSATDSSTDTQYF	TGTGCCACCAGTGCGACGGACTCTAGCACAGATACGCAGTATTTT
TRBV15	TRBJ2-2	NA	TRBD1	CATSAATGPGELFF	TGTGCCACCAGCGCCGCGACAGGGCCCGGGGAGCTGTTTTTT
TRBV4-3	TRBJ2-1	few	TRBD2	CASSQGTSGSHEQFF	TGCGCCAGCAGCCAAGGGACTAGCGGGAGCCATGAGCAGTTCTTC
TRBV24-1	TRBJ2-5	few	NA	CATSGQGQETQYF	TGTGCCACCAGTGGCCAGGGCCAAGAGACCCAGTACTTC
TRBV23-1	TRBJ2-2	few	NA	CASTTPTGELFF	TGCGCCAGCACGACTCCAACCGGGGAGCTGTTTTTT
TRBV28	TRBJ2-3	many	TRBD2	CASSFRTVLAGVLADTQYF	TGTGCCAGCAGTTTTAGGACCGTCCTAGCGGGAGTCCTGGCAGATACGCAGTATTTT
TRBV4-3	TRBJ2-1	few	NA	CASSDGATNEQFF	TGCGCCAGCAGCGACGGAGCAACCAATGAGCAGTTCTTC
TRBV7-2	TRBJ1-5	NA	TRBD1	CASSLVVRGRKCQPPHF	TGTGCCAGCAGCTTAGTTGTAAGGGGGCGGAAGTGTCAGCCCCCGCATTTT